The 12 T cell receptor beta chains given below trace back to one sample, sequenced in a study of CD8 T cells in Susac syndrome. Reverse transcription of roughly 0.5 to 1 ug RNA used random hexamers. TCRdb re-called the immunoSEQ multiplex PCR reads with MiXCR, one entry per CDR3 protein. The sample holds about 130,000 distinct CDR3 sequences, approximately 95% seen once. The sequencing input was CD8+ T cells from PBMCs. The receptor source for this set is a human donor with Susac syndrome.

The V call is TRBV24-1, the J call TRBJ2-7; 7 nucleotides line up with TRBD1. Germline V lookup: CDR1 KGHDR, CDR2 SFDVKD. V lost 0 bases and J lost 4; bases outside the gene matches: 14. CDR3 size: 18 residues. The CDR3 region is CATSDLECKGDRNYEQYF. In DNA, the CDR3 is TGTGCCACCAGTGATTTGGAATGCAAAGGGGACAGAAATTACGAGCAGTACTTC.

This chain links TRBV29-1 with TRBJ2-3; 8 bases line up with TRBD2. V shed 0 bases and J 11 bases; nucleotides not matched to a gene: 13. The length of the CDR3 is 15 residues. The germline V gene has CDR1 SQVTM and CDR2 ANQGSEA. In DNA form, the CDR3 reads TGCAGCGTTGAAGAGACGGGACTCCGGGGGGGGTTGCAGTATTTT. Protein sequence: CSVEETGLRGGLQYF.

V gene TRBV12-3 or TRBV12-4 combines with J gene TRBJ1-1; the D gene is possibly TRBD1 (6 bases). The CDR3 is 16 residues long. Trimming pared 3 bases from V and 2 bases from J, leaving 16 bases between. CDR3 coding DNA: TGTGCCAGCAGTTTGATTGGGGGCCGGGGTAACACTGAAGCTTTCTTT. Amino acids: CASSLIGGRGNTEAFF.

The chain has TRBV21-1 and TRBJ2-5; the table's D call TRBD1 went unverified against the DNA. TRBV21-1 is a documented pseudogene. This CDR3 has 13 residues. CDR3 protein: CASSHRQQETQYF. CDR3 nucleotides: TGTGCCAGCAGCCACCGACAGCAAGAGACCCAGTACTTC.

The rearrangement uses TRBV28 and TRBJ2-6; 7 bases fit TRBD1. After removal of 8 bases from V and 1 base from J, the junction contained 5 bases not matched to a gene. Germline V gene data show CDR1 as MDHEN and CDR2 as SYDVKM. CDR3 length: 15 amino acids. As DNA, the CDR3 is TGTGCCAGCGGGACAGCCCGTTCTGGGGCCAACGTCCTGACTTTC. It translates to CASGTARSGANVLTF.

The chain employs TRBV18 and TRBJ1-1, with D maybe TRBD1 (5 bases). Germline-derived CDR1 and CDR2 are KGHSH and LQKENI. Deletions cut 4 bases from V and 0 bases from J, with 18 bases between. The CDR3 spans 17 residues. The CDR3 coding sequence is TGTGCCAGCTCACTACAGCACCTGACAGAATTGAACACTGAAGCTTTCTTT. It specifies CASSLQHLTELNTEAFF.

This chain links TRBV6-5 with TRBJ2-7; the D call may be TRBD1 or TRBD2 (5 bases each). CDR3 length equals 14 residues. Trimming removed 2 bases at V and 4 bases at J, with 12 bases between. Germline loops: CDR1 MNHEY, CDR2 SVGAGI. In DNA, the CDR3 is TGTGCCAGCAGTTACGGTGGGACGGGGTACGAGCAGTACTTC. Translation: CASSYGGTGYEQYF.

The chain recombines TRBV4-1 with TRBJ2-3; 11 bases align to TRBD2. CDR1 is MGHRA and CDR2 is YSYEKL in the germline V gene. V was pared by 3 bases and J by 6 bases, with 11 bases of the junction left unmatched. This CDR3 has 17 residues. CDR3 DNA sequence: TGCGCCAGCAGCCAGTACCCCGGGACTAGCGGTACGGATACGCAGTATTTT. Protein product: CASSQYPGTSGTDTQYF.

This chain connects TRBV20-1 to TRBJ2-7; the match to TRBD2 covers 9 bases. The germline CDR1 and CDR2 sequences are DFQATT and SNEGSKA (reference sequence). The CDR3 consists of 14 residues. The junction had 11 bases not matched to a gene; V was cut back by 5 bases and J by 6 bases. The CDR3 coding sequence is TGCAGTGCTCGTCCCGCGCTAGCGGGACCCGAGCAGTACTTC. Its translation is CSARPALAGPEQYF.

CDR3 amino acids: CASRPPDFYNEQFF. CDR3 coding DNA: TGTGCCAGCAGGCCCCCGGACTTCTACAATGAGCAGTTCTTC. The chain uses TRBV7-6 and TRBJ2-1, with D perhaps matching TRBD2 (5 bases). Germline CDR1 is SGHVS and CDR2 is FNYEAQ. Trimming cost V 6 bases and J 3 bases, with 12 bases left between them. The CDR3 is 14 amino acids.

The chain links TRBV2 to TRBJ1-1; D perhaps matches TRBD1 (6 bases). This CDR3 is 14 amino acids long. Trimming took off 6 bases at V and 1 base at J, with 12 bases between the two ends. The germline CDR1 and CDR2 sequences are SNHLY and FYNNEI. CDR3 protein: CASREGDPNTEAFF. The CDR3 region has the DNA TGTGCCAGCAGGGAGGGGGACCCGAACACTGAAGCTTTCTTT.

In its sample, this clonotype was seen a few times. This rearrangement joins TRBV13 to TRBJ2-1; D is possibly TRBD1 (5 bases). Trimming cost V 3 bases and J 0 bases, with 9 bases left between them. This CDR3 has 15 amino acids. CDR1 is PRHDT, CDR2 FYEKMQ, per germline (reference sequence). The CDR3 is CASSLAQGSYNEQFF. DNA for the CDR3: TGTGCCAGCAGCTTGGCGCAGGGCTCCTACAATGAGCAGTTCTTC.